Sequencing of this TCR beta chain was carried out in a study of Graves' ophthalmopathy and Graves' hyperthyroidism. RNA transcripts served as template for amplifying TCR beta CDR3 sequences. HTBI primers were employed in first-round RT-PCR, then a second-round multiplex PCR followed. TCRdb re-analysed the multiplex PCR reads in MiXCR, keeping a single row per CDR3 protein. The sample has around 1.1 million distinct CDR3 sequences, roughly 35% seen once. Trimming stripped 8 bases from V and 5 bases from J, with 10 bases between. Germline assignment: CDR1 ENHRY and CDR2 SYGVKD. The CDR3 runs 12 residues. This clonotype was counted many times.

The source of this sequence is an adult man with Graves' hyperthyroidism. Sequenced input: peripheral blood or thyroid tissue (not recorded which). This chain links TRBV10-3 with TRBJ1-3; D is perhaps TRBD1 (5 bases). Here the CDR3 reads CAIRTPRNTIYF. The CDR3 nucleotides read TGTGCCATCCGGACACCAAGAAACACCATATATTTT.